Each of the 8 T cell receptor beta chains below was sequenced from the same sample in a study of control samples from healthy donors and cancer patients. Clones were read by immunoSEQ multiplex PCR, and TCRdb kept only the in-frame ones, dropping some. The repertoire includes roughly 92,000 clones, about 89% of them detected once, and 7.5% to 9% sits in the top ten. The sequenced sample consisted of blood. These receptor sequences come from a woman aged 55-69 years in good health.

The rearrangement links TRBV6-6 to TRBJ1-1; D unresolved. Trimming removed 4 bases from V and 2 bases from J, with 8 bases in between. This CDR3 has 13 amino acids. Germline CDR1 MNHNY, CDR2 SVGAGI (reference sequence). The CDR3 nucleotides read TGTGCCAGCAGTTTCAGAGGAAACACTGAAGCTTTCTTT. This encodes CASSFRGNTEAFF.

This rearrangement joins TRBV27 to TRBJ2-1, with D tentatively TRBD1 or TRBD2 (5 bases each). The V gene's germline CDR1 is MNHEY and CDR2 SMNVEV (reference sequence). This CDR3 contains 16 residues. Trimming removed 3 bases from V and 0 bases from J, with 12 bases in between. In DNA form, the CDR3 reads TGTGCCAGCAGTTTTGGACGGGGCAGCTCCTACAATGAGCAGTTCTTC. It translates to CASSFGRGSSYNEQFF.

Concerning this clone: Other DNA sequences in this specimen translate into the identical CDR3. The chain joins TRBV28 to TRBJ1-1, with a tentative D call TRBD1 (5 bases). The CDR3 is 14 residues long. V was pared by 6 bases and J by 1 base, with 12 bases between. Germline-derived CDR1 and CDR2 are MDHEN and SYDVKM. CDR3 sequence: CASSSTGWNTEAFF. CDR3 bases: TGTGCCAGCAGCTCAACAGGATGGAACACTGAAGCTTTCTTT.

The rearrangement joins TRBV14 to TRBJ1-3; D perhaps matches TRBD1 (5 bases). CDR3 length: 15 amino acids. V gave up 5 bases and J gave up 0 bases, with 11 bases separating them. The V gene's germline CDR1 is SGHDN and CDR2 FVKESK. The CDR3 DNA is TGTGCCAGCAGCAAACGGACACTCTCTGGAAACACCATATATTTT. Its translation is CASSKRTLSGNTIYF.

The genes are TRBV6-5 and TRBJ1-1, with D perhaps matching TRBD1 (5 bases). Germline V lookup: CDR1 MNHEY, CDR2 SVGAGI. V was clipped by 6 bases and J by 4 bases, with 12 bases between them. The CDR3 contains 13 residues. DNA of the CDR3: TGTGCCAGCAGCATCTCCGGGGGCACTGAAGCTTTCTTT. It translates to CASSISGGTEAFF.

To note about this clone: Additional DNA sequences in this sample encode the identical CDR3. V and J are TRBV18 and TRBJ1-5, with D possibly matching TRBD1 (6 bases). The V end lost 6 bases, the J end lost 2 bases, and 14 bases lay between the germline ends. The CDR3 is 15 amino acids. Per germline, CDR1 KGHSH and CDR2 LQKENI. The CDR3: CASSPGRGGNQPQHF. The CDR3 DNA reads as TGTGCCAGCTCCCCCGGCAGGGGCGGCAATCAGCCCCAGCATTTT.

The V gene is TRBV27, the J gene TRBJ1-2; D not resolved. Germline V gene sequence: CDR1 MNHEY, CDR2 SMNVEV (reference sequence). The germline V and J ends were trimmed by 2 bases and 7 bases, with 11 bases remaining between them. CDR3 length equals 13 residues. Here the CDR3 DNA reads TGTGCCAGCAGTTTAACCACCGGAATTGGCTACACCTTC. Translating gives CASSLTTGIGYTF.

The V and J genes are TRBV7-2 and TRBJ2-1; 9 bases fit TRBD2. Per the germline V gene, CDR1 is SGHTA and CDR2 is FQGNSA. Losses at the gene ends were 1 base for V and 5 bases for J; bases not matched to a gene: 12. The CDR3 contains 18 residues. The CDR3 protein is CASSLVPAGGPGDNEQFF. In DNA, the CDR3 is TGTGCCAGCAGCTTAGTTCCAGCGGGAGGTCCTGGTGACAATGAGCAGTTCTTC.